The 13 T cell receptor beta chains listed next were all sequenced from one sample in a study of cytomegalovirus exposure and HLA in healthy donors. A multiplex PCR was run with 60 Vbeta primers and 13 Jbeta primers. Profiling relied on immunoSEQ multiplex PCR, and the TCRdb table lists in-frame clones only, not all of them. In total, the table holds around 40,000 clones. Sequencing was done on a sample of PBMCs. The receptor source for this set is a man aged 35 to 55 in good health and CMV-seropositive.

The chain links TRBV5-1 to TRBJ2-7; D remains unclear. Germline CDR1 reads SGHRS; CDR2 reads YFSETQ. The CDR3 contains 11 residues. CDR3 coding DNA: TGCGCGTCTGCGGTGGAGTACGAGCAGTACTTC. Amino acids: CASAVEYEQYF.

The V call is TRBV18, the J call TRBJ2-5; unclear D gene. The CDR3 extends over 13 amino acids. The V end was cut by 0 bases, the J end by 1 base, with 3 bases between. The germline V gene encodes CDR1 KGHSH and CDR2 LQKENI. CDR3 nucleotide sequence: TGTGCCAGCTCACCACCTAGCCAAGAGACCCAGTACTTC. It codes for CASSPPSQETQYF.

CDR3 coding DNA: TGTGCCAGCAGCACACGAGGGACAGGGGGCAACGAGCAGTACTTC. Its translation: CASSTRGTGGNEQYF. The chain couples TRBV7-2 to TRBJ2-7; 12 bases align to TRBD1. With V trimmed by 5 bases and J by 5 bases, 7 bases remained unmatched. From germline, CDR1 is SGHTA and CDR2 FQGNSA. The CDR3 is made up of 15 amino acids.

The chain joins TRBV4-1 to TRBJ1-4, with 8 bases lining up with TRBD1. Unmatched junction bases numbered 15, after V lost 2 bases and J lost 4 bases. There are 19 residues in the CDR3. From germline, CDR1 is MGHRA and CDR2 YSYEKL. The CDR3 region is CASSQQQGQGGAGNEKLFF. The CDR3 region has the DNA TGCGCCAGCAGCCAACAACAAGGACAGGGAGGGGCGGGTAATGAAAAACTGTTTTTT.

The chain recombines TRBV7-9 with TRBJ1-1; D perhaps matches TRBD1 (6 bases). This CDR3 has 14 amino acids. The V end was cut by 3 bases, the J end by 4 bases, with 12 bases between. Germline loops: CDR1 SEHNR, CDR2 FQNEAQ (reference sequence). The CDR3 loop reads CASSFPQGTTEAFF. Here the CDR3 DNA reads TGTGCCAGCAGCTTCCCTCAGGGGACCACTGAAGCTTTCTTT.

V gene TRBV10-3 combines with J gene TRBJ2-2; 9 nucleotides match TRBD2. CDR3 length equals 15 residues. Trimming removed 6 bases from V and 4 bases from J; junction bases left unmatched: 6. Germline CDR1 is ENHRY and CDR2 is SYGVKD. The CDR3 DNA is TGTGCCATCAGCTTGACTAGCGGAAGCACCGGGGAGCTGTTTTTT. Amino acid sequence: CAISLTSGSTGELFF.

The genes are TRBV9 and TRBJ2-1; 7 bases agree with TRBD2. Germline CDR1 and CDR2: SGDLS and YYNGEE. The CDR3 is 15 amino acids. V was clipped by 5 bases and J by 10 bases; unmatched bases: 15. CDR3 residues: CASRPLGGGADEQFF. As DNA, the CDR3 is TGTGCCAGCAGGCCCCTCGGGGGAGGGGCGGACGAGCAGTTCTTC.

The rearrangement uses TRBV6-1 and TRBJ1-4; TRBD1 is a possible D gene (6 bases). Germline V CDR1 and CDR2: MNHNS, SASEGT. V was pared by 8 bases and J by 1 base, with 11 bases between. CDR3 size: 14 residues. The CDR3 DNA follows: TGTGCCAGCTCCGCAGGGGTAACTAATGAAAAACTGTTTTTT. It specifies CASSAGVTNEKLFF.

The rearrangement links TRBV19 to TRBJ2-7, with 11 bases fitting TRBD1. The length of the CDR3 is 14 residues. With 6 bases clipped from V and 5 bases from J, the junction kept 6 bases outside the gene matches. CDR1 is LNHDA, CDR2 SQIVND, per germline (reference sequence). The DNA for the CDR3 is TGTGCCAGTAGCTCGGGACAGGGGGTCCACGAGCAGTACTTC. It encodes CASSSGQGVHEQYF.

The rearrangement joins TRBV9 to TRBJ2-6; a weak D match, TRBD1 (6 bases). The CDR3 has 16 amino acids. CDR1 and CDR2 from the germline V gene are SGDLS and YYNGEE. With 5 bases removed from V and 0 bases from J, the gap between germline ends came to 12 bases. The CDR3, as DNA: TGTGCCAGCAGTACGGACAGTTACTCTGGGGCCAACGTCCTGACTTTC. Amino acids: CASSTDSYSGANVLTF.

The J gene is TRBJ1-1, the V gene TRBV7-3, with D perhaps matching TRBD1 (5 bases). The CDR3 extends over 14 amino acids. V was cut by 7 bases and J by 4 bases, with 16 bases left in between. Germline V lookup: CDR1 SGHTA, CDR2 FQGTGA. CDR3 sequence (DNA): TGTGCCAGCAAACCGGCGGGGGGAGGCACTGAAGCTTTCTTT. Protein sequence: CASKPAGGGTEAFF.

On this clone itself: The junction and the germline gene differ at one end; a read error may be behind it. V usage is TRBV7-7 and J usage is TRBJ2-3, with a weak D call TRBD1 (6 bases). Germline loops: CDR1 SSHAT, CDR2 FNYEAQ (reference sequence). This CDR3 spans 17 amino acids. CDR3 in DNA: TGTGCTAGCAGCCCGGGGATCTCGGACAGTCGCACAGATACGCAGTATTTT. It specifies CASSPGISDSRTDTQYF.

V usage is TRBV15 and J usage is TRBJ2-7; the match to TRBD2 covers 13 bases. The V segment lost 4 bases and the J segment 2 bases; nucleotides outside the gene matches: 14. This CDR3 has 19 residues. The germline CDR1 and CDR2 sequences are LNHNV and YYDKDF (reference sequence). CDR3 nucleotides: TGTGCCACCAGCACCCAGCCGGGACTAGCGGGATTTTCCGCCTACGAGCAGTACTTC. Translation gives CATSTQPGLAGFSAYEQYF.